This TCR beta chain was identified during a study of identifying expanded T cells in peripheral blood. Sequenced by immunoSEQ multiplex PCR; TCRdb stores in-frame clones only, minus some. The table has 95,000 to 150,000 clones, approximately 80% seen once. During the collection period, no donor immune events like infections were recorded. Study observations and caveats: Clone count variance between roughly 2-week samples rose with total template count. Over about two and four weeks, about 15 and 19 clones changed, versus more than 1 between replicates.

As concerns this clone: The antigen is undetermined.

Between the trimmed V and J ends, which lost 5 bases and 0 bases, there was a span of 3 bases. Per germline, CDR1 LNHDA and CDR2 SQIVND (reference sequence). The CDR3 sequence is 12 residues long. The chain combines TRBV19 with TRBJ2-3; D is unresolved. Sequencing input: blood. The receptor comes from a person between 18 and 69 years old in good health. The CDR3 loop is CASSPSTDTQYF. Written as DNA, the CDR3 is TGTGCCAGTAGTCCTAGCACAGATACGCAGTATTTT.